Listed below are T cell receptor beta chains from one sample, sequenced in a study of cytomegalovirus exposure and HLA in healthy donors. The repertoire was sequenced with immunoSEQ multiplex PCR; TCRdb's copy has only in-frame clones and lacks some. The data contain around 72,000 clones, approximately 70% of them seen just once; the ten biggest clones take up less than 25%. The sample was PBMCs. These TCRs come from a man aged 40-49 years in good health and CMV-seropositive. Both conserved end residues are part of each CDR3. A D gene is named only where the DNA matches it firmly. Size values are once, few and many counts, or a class for expanded clones, and some rows have none.

v_call,d_call,clone_size,j_call,cdr3_nt,cdr3_aa
TRBV19,.,.,TRBJ2-7,TGTGCCAGTAGCCTTCGAACGGGGAGCTCCTACGAGCAGTACTTC,CASSLRTGSSYEQYF
TRBV28,TRBD1,.,TRBJ2-3,TGTGCCAGTCTAACCGGGACAGGGGGTTACGGTACGCAGTATTTT,CASLTGTGGYGTQYF
TRBV4-1,.,few,TRBJ1-2,TGCGCCAGCAGCCAGCAGGTACCCAGGGATAACTATGGCTACACCTTC,CASSQQVPRDNYGYTF
TRBV10-1,.,once,TRBJ1-2,TGCGCCAGCAGTGAGCGCTATGGCTACACCTTC,CASSERYGYTF
TRBV7-9,TRBD1,.,TRBJ2-1,TGTGCCAGCAGCTTAACAGGGGGCAGCGAGCAGTTCTTC,CASSLTGGSEQFF
TRBV4-1,TRBD1,.,TRBJ1-2,TGCGCCAGCAGCCAAGTCGGGGACAGGGGAGGCTACACCTTC,CASSQVGDRGGYTF
TRBV5-1,TRBD1,few,TRBJ1-2,TGCGCCAGCAGCCCGACGGGACAGGGCAGCTATGGCTACACCTTC,CASSPTGQGSYGYTF
TRBV7-3,.,.,TRBJ2-7,TGTGCCAGCAGTGGGGGGGCACCCTACGAGCAGTACTTC,CASSGGAPYEQYF
TRBV2,.,once,TRBJ2-7,TGTGCCAGCATAGGACGTCGAGGGTACGAGCAGTACTTC,CASIGRRGYEQYF
TRBV27,.,few,TRBJ2-7,TGTGCCAGCAGCCCTTACAGGGGGGGCCGGGAGCAGTACTTC,CASSPYRGGREQYF
TRBV25-1,TRBD1,.,TRBJ1-2,TGTGCCAGCAGTGAAACAGGGGAGGATGGCTACACCTTC,CASSETGEDGYTF
TRBV29-1,.,.,TRBJ2-3,TGCAGCGTTGAAGGTCCGGGGGGCCCAGATACGCAGTATTTT,CSVEGPGGPDTQYF
TRBV10-3,.,few,TRBJ1-3,TGTGCCATCAGTGAGTCTTTTGGCAGGGTGTCTGGAAACACCATATATTTT,CAISESFGRVSGNTIYF
TRBV5-1,TRBD1,.,TRBJ1-2,TGCGCCAGCAGCTTCGGGACAGGTAGTTTGCATGGCTACACCTTC,CASSFGTGSLHGYTF
TRBV11-2,.,.,TRBJ2-5,TGTGCCAGCAGCTTAGAGGGTGGGGAGCAGTACTTC,CASSLEGGEQYF
TRBV18,.,.,TRBJ1-1,TGTGCCAGCTCACCAACACAGGCGAACACTGAAGCTTTCTTT,CASSPTQANTEAFF
TRBV5-1,TRBD1,.,TRBJ2-7,TGCGCCAGCAGCTTGGCCAAAGGGACAGGGAACTACGAGCAGTACTTC,CASSLAKGTGNYEQYF
TRBV10-3,TRBD1,few,TRBJ1-4,TGTGCCATCAGTGAGTCCCGGGGACAGGGAGATGAAAAACTGTTTTTT,CAISESRGQGDEKLFF
TRBV7-2,TRBD1,.,TRBJ2-7,TGTGCCAACAGCTTAGCGGACAGGGGTTATCAGCAGTACTTC,CANSLADRGYQQYF
TRBV6-1,TRBD2,few,TRBJ2-5,TGTGCCAGCAGTCCCGGCGGGGGACCTACAGAGACCCAGTACTTC,CASSPGGGPTETQYF
TRBV11-3,.,.,TRBJ1-2,TGTGCCAGCTCATCCTTACCCGGACAGACAACTAACTATGGCTACACCTTC,CASSSLPGQTTNYGYTF
TRBV9,TRBD1,.,TRBJ1-1,TGTGCCAGCAGCGTAGCAGCTTCGACAGGGGACACTGAAGCTTTCTTT,CASSVAASTGDTEAFF
TRBV19,.,.,TRBJ1-2,TGTGCCAGTAGTACGGACGGGGGGAGCTATGGCTACACCTTC,CASSTDGGSYGYTF
TRBV28,TRBD1,.,TRBJ1-4,TGTGCCAGCAGTCCCCCGTCCGGGACAGGGTGGAAACTGTTTTTT,CASSPPSGTGWKLFF
TRBV5-1,.,.,TRBJ1-5,TGCGCCAGCAGCTTGGAGGCAGGTGTTGGTCAGCCCCAGCATTTT,CASSLEAGVGQPQHF
TRBV27,.,few,TRBJ1-1,TGTGCCAGCAGTTTATCGGGGGGGTCGTTTGAAGCTTTCTTT,CASSLSGGSFEAFF
TRBV30,.,.,TRBJ1-6,TGTGCCTGGATATCAACAGGACAGCCCTATAATTCCCCCCTCCACTTT,CAWISTGQPYNSPLHF
TRBV7-9,.,.,TRBJ2-7,TGTGCCAGCAGCTTGGGGGCAGGGGTGGACGAGCAGTACTTC,CASSLGAGVDEQYF
TRBV21-1,.,few,TRBJ2-7,TGTGCCAGCAGCGGGCGACAGGGCCACGAGCAGTACTTC,CASSGRQGHEQYF
TRBV30,TRBD1,.,TRBJ2-7,TGTGCCTGGAGTGCAGGCCGGGACAGGTTATCCTACGAGCAGTACTTC,CAWSAGRDRLSYEQYF
TRBV27,TRBD2,.,TRBJ2-2,TGTGCCAGCAGCATGGGAGGGACCGGGGAGCTGTTTTTT,CASSMGGTGELFF
TRBV5-1,TRBD1,.,TRBJ2-2,TGCGCCAGCAGCGAAAGGACAGGGGCGGGCGGGGAGCTGTTTTTT,CASSERTGAGGELFF
TRBV9,.,.,TRBJ1-1,TGTGCCAGCTCGAGACAGGAAACTGAAGCTTTCTTT,CASSRQETEAFF
TRBV4-1,.,.,TRBJ1-4,TGCGCCAGCAGCCTTAGACGGGGGGCTAATGAAAAACTGTTTTTT,CASSLRRGANEKLFF
TRBV7-2,TRBD2,.,TRBJ2-1,TGTGCCAGCAGATATACTAGCGGAGGGTACAATGAGCAGTTCTTC,CASRYTSGGYNEQFF
TRBV7-2,.,few,TRBJ2-7,TGTGCCAGCAGCTCGGGGGTCCAGCCTCGGGGGCAGTACTTC,CASSSGVQPRGQYF
TRBV7-6,TRBD1,.,TRBJ2-1,TGTGCCAGCAGTTACGACAGGGGGATGTACAATGAGCAGTTCTTC,CASSYDRGMYNEQFF
TRBV5-4,.,.,TRBJ2-5,TGTGCCAGCAGCCCCCGGAACAGGGAGAAAGAGACCCAGTACTTC,CASSPRNREKETQYF
TRBV2,.,.,TRBJ1-2,TGTGCCAGCAGTGATTCGGTAGGGGGATGGGGCTACACCTTC,CASSDSVGGWGYTF
TRBV29-1,.,.,TRBJ1-1,TGCAGCGTTAATCAGGGGCGAACTGAAGCTTTCTTT,CSVNQGRTEAFF
TRBV5-1,TRBD1,.,TRBJ1-4,TGCGCCAGCAGCTTCAACCCTACGGGACAGCGAGAAAAACTGTTTTTT,CASSFNPTGQREKLFF
TRBV11-2,.,.,TRBJ2-7,TGTGCCAGCAGCCTAGGACGGGGCGAGCAGTACTTC,CASSLGRGEQYF
TRBV9,.,.,TRBJ2-2,TGTGCCAGCAGCGCAGGAACCGGGGAGCTGTTTTTT,CASSAGTGELFF
TRBV18,.,few,TRBJ2-3,TGTGCCAGCTCATCACGACAGAACACAGATACGCAGTATTTT,CASSSRQNTDTQYF
TRBV6-5,TRBD1,.,TRBJ1-2,TGTGCCAGCAAAGGGCAGCCACAGGGGGGAGGCTACACCTTC,CASKGQPQGGGYTF